The 11 T cell receptor beta chains below were found in one sample sequenced in a study of blood T cell repertoires in COVID-19. Sequencing was performed with immunoSEQ multiplex PCR; in TCRdb, only in-frame clones are kept and a portion is missing. The data show some 180,000 clones, about four fifths seen once. What was sequenced was peripheral blood. The source is a woman between 40 and 55 years old with COVID-19, enrolled during active disease.

The chain has TRBV5-5 and TRBJ2-7; 8 bases line up with TRBD1. Germline CDR1 SGHKS, CDR2 YYEKEE (reference sequence). J was trimmed by 4 bases and V by 0 bases; bases with no gene match: 3. The length of the CDR3 is 14 residues. The CDR3 coding sequence is TGTGCCAGCAGCTTGGGGACAGGGAGGTACGAGCAGTACTTC. Translated: CASSLGTGRYEQYF.

This clone occurred once. The gene calls are TRBV2 and TRBJ1-5; 9 nucleotides agree with TRBD1. Germline lookup yields CDR1 SNHLY and CDR2 FYNNEI. Trimming at V came to 0 bases and at J to 9 bases, leaving 6 bases not matched to a gene. This CDR3 contains 15 residues. CDR3 sequence reads: CASSEAQGAVSPQHF. DNA for the CDR3: TGTGCCAGCAGTGAAGCACAGGGGGCTGTTTCGCCCCAGCATTTT.

The rearrangement joins TRBV12-3 or TRBV12-4 to TRBJ1-1, with D possibly being TRBD1 (5 bases). The CDR3 contains 12 residues. Trimming took 7 bases from V and 1 from J, leaving 7 bases between them. The CDR3 region has the DNA TGTGCCAGCAAAACAGGGAACACTGAAGCTTTCTTT. The encoded protein is CASKTGNTEAFF.

The V and J genes are TRBV5-1 and TRBJ2-7, with 7 nucleotides matching TRBD1. The CDR3 covers 14 residues. The germline V gene encodes CDR1 SGHRS and CDR2 YFSETQ. The junction had 6 bases not matched to a gene; V was cut back by 4 bases and J by 2 bases. The CDR3 sequence is CASSGDRVAYEQYF. CDR3 in DNA: TGCGCCAGCAGCGGTGACAGGGTTGCCTACGAGCAGTACTTC.

The chain is built from TRBV7-9 and TRBJ1-2; TRBD1 is a possible D gene (5 bases). The CDR3 loop spans 14 amino acids. Germline V CDR1 and CDR2: SEHNR, FQNEAQ (reference sequence). The V and J ends lost 2 bases and 5 bases respectively, with 12 bases between them. As DNA, the CDR3 is TGTGCCAGCAGCTTAATTCAGGGAACTTATGGCTACACCTTC. Translation: CASSLIQGTYGYTF.

V and J are TRBV5-3 and TRBJ2-3; 13 nucleotides line up with TRBD2. TRBV5-3 is filed as an ORF, its function uncertain. The CDR3 contains 18 residues. V dropped 1 base and J dropped 2; count of bases not matched to a gene: 7. CDR3 nucleotide sequence: TGTGCCAGAAGCTTGTGGGGACTAGCGGGGAGATACACAGATACGCAGTATTTT. Translated: CARSLWGLAGRYTDTQYF.

The chain combines TRBV2 with TRBJ1-6; 7 bases are a match to TRBD1. With 4 bases clipped from V and 7 bases from J, the junction kept 7 bases outside the gene matches. The CDR3 has 15 amino acids. CDR1 and CDR2 (germline): SNHLY, FYNNEI. CDR3 protein: CASSADRERNSPLHF. CDR3 sequence (DNA): TGTGCCAGCAGTGCCGACAGGGAAAGAAATTCACCCCTCCACTTT. The variable domain in full, with the rest retrieved from reference TRBV2 and TRBJ1-6, is EPEVTQTPSHQVTQMGQEVILRCVPISNHLYFYWYRQILGQKVEFLVSFYNNEISEKSEIFDDQFSVERPDGSNFTLKIRSTKLEDSAMYFCASSADRERNSPLHFGNGTRLTVT.

This clone was seen ten or more times. One end of the junction varies from germline; a read error may be responsible. The V call is TRBV10-3, the J call TRBJ1-1, with TRBD1 as a possible D gene (5 bases). CDR3 size: 13 residues. CDR1 is ENHRY and CDR2 is SYGVKD in the germline V gene. In DNA form, the CDR3 reads TGTGCCCTCAGTGGGGGGGGGAACACTGAAGCTTTCTTT. This gives the protein CALSGGGNTEAFF.

The chain couples TRBV11-2 to TRBJ2-5; D is perhaps TRBD1 (6 bases). Trimming shortened V by 5 bases and J by 4 bases, and 11 bases separated the two germline ends. The germline V gene encodes CDR1 SGHAT and CDR2 FQNNGV. The CDR3 extends over 13 amino acids. This CDR3 reads CASSRGSTETQYF. CDR3 DNA: TGTGCCAGCAGCAGGGGGTCAACAGAGACCCAGTACTTC.

V is TRBV4-3 and J is TRBJ1-5, with D unclear. This CDR3 comprises 15 residues. V was pared by 0 bases and J by 7 bases, with 13 bases between. Germline CDR1 LGHNA, CDR2 YSLEER. The DNA of the CDR3 is TGCGCCAGCAGCCAAGATTTCAGTGGCGGACAGCCCCAGCATTTT. It translates to CASSQDFSGGQPQHF.

The chain has TRBV6-2 or TRBV6-3 and TRBJ2-3, with D possibly matching TRBD2 (5 bases). This CDR3 region has 15 residues. Looked up from germline, CDR1 is MNHEY and CDR2 is SVGEGT. The V gene lost 5 bases and the J gene lost 3 bases, with 15 bases spanning the gap. The CDR3 here is CASSRSGVLTDTQYF. The CDR3 nucleotides read TGTGCCAGCAGTCGCTCCGGGGTATTGACAGATACGCAGTATTTT.